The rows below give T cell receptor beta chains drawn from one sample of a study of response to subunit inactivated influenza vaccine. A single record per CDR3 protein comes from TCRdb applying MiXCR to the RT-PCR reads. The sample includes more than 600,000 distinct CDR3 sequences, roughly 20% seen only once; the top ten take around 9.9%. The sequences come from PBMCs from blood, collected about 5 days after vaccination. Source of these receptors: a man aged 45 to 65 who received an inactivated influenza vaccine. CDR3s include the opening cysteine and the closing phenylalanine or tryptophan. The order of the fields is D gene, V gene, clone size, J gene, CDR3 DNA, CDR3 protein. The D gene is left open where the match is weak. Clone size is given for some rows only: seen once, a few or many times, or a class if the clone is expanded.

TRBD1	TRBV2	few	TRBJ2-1	TGTGCCAGCAGTGAGACTTTGACAGGGGCCTACAATGAGCAGTTCTTC	CASSETLTGAYNEQFF
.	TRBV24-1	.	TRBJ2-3	TGTGCCACCAGTGATTTACGCAGTAGCACAGATACGCAGTATTTT	CATSDLRSSTDTQYF
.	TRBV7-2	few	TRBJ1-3	TGTGCCAGCAGCTTAGCGGCGGGACCTGGAAACACCATATATTTT	CASSLAAGPGNTIYF
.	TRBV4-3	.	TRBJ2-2	TGCGCCAGCAGCCAAGATATACCGAGACCTGGGGGTCCACCCTCTGGCAACACCGGGGAGCTGTTTTTT	CASSQDIPRPGGPPSGNTGELFF
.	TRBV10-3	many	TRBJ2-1	TGTGCCATCAGTAAACAGGGATCTCACAATGAGCAGTTCTTC	CAISKQGSHNEQFF
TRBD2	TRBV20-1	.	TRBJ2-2	TGCAGTGCTAGTCGGGGGGACGGGGAGCTGTTTTTT	CSASRGDGELFF
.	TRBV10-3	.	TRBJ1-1	TGTGCCATCAGTGACAGGGGACCGACTATTAACACTGAAGCTTTCTTT	CAISDRGPTINTEAFF
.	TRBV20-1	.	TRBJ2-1	TGCAGTGCCCCCTACGATGTTTCTCCGGGCCAGCAGTTCTTC	CSAPYDVSPGQQFF
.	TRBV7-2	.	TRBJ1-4	TGTGCCAGCAGCTTAGCCGTGGGGGGACTGTTTTTT	CASSLAVGGLFF
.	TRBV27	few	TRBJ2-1	TGTGCCAGCAGCCGGAGGGCCGATGAGCAGTTCTTC	CASSRRADEQFF
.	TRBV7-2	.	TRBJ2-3	TGTGCCAGCAGCGTCCAAATAAGCACAGATACGCAGTATTTT	CASSVQISTDTQYF
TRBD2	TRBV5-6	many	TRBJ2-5	TGTGCCAGCAGCTTGTCGGGACTACCCATGGAGACCCAGTACTTC	CASSLSGLPMETQYF
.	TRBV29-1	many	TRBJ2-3	TGCAGCGTTGAATCCCTCGCGATAGATACGCAGTATTTT	CSVESLAIDTQYF
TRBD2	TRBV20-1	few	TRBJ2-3	TGCAGATGGGGGGGGGATACGCAGTATTTT	CRWGGDTQYF
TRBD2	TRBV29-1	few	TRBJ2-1	TGCAGCGTTGGTAGCGGGGGGGCTAACAATGAGCAGTTCTTC	CSVGSGGANNEQFF
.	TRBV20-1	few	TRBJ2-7	TGCAGTGCTCAACGGGACATGACAAACGAGCAGTACTTC	CSAQRDMTNEQYF
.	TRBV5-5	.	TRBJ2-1	TGTGCCAGCAGATTAAACTTAAATGAGCAGTTCTTC	CASRLNLNEQFF
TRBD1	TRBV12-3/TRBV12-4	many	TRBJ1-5	TGTGCCAGCAGCCCCCGTCAGGGGGCCGTGGGGCCCCAGCATTTT	CASSPRQGAVGPQHF
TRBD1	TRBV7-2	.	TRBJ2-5	TGTGCCAGCAGCTTCCTAGGACAGGGCCAAGAGACCCAGTACTTC	CASSFLGQGQETQYF
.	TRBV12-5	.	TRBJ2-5	TGTGCTAGTGGCGATGGGACGGGGAGGGAGACCCAGTACTTC	CASGDGTGRETQYF
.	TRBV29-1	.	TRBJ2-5	TGCAGCGTTCAACCAGTGGCGGGACAGCGACAAGAGACCCAGTACTTC	CSVQPVAGQRQETQYF
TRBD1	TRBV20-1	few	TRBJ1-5	TGCAGTGCGGCGACAGGGCTGTTAGAACAGCCCCAGCATTTT	CSAATGLLEQPQHF
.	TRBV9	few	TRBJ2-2	TGTGCCAGCAGCGTAGGTCGGTGGGGAGGGAACACCGGGGAGCTGTTTTTT	CASSVGRWGGNTGELFF
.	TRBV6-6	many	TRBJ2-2	TGTGCCAGCAGCCCCACAATCACCGGGGAGCTGTTTTTT	CASSPTITGELFF
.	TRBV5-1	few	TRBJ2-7	TGCGCCAGCAGCCCTGGTTCCTCGGCTAGCCTCTCCTACGAGCAGTACTTC	CASSPGSSASLSYEQYF
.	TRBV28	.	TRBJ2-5	TGTGCCAGCAGCTACAGGGCGGGTGTCTGGGAGACCCAGTACTTC	CASSYRAGVWETQYF
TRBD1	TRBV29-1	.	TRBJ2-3	TGCAGCGTTGCCTCGCCCCGGGACAGGGGAAGGACAGATACGCAGTATTTT	CSVASPRDRGRTDTQYF
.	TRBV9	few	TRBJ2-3	TGTGCCAGCAGCGTAGTTGGAGTCACAGATACGCAGTATTTT	CASSVVGVTDTQYF
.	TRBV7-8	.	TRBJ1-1	TGTGCCAGCAGCACTTTGGGTCAGATAGCCTACACTGAAGCTTTCTTT	CASSTLGQIAYTEAFF
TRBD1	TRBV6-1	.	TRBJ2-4	TGTGCCAGCAGCCGCGGACAGGGCGGAAACATTCAGTACTTC	CASSRGQGGNIQYF
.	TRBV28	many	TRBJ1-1	TGTGCCAGCAGTTTTACGGGGCTCCAAGGAGGGCTCACTGAAGCTTTCTTT	CASSFTGLQGGLTEAFF
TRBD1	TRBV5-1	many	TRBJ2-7	TGCGCCAGCAGCCTGGGGACAGGGGATCGAACTGCCGAGCAGTACTTC	CASSLGTGDRTAEQYF
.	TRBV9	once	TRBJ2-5	TGTGCCAGCAGTAAAAGGGCAGGGGAGACCCAGTACTTC	CASSKRAGETQYF
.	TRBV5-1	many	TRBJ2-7	TGCGCCAGCAGCTTGACAGGAGGGGATGGAGAGCAGTACTTC	CASSLTGGDGEQYF
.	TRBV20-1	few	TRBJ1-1	TGCAGTGCTTCCAGCGGGAACACTGAAGCTTTCTTT	CSASSGNTEAFF
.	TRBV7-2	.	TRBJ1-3	TGTGCCAGCAGCGAACAGGGTCCTGGAAACACCATATATTTT	CASSEQGPGNTIYF
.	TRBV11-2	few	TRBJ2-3	TGTGCCAGCAGCTTTGTCACAGGGCGCGACCCTGGCACAGATACGCAGTATTTT	CASSFVTGRDPGTDTQYF
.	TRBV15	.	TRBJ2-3	TGTGCCACCAGCAGAGATCTCTTGGGCACAGATACGCAGTATTTT	CATSRDLLGTDTQYF
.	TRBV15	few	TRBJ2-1	TGTGCCACCAGCAGAGGGACCGGGACCCCCTCCTACAATGAGCAGTTCTTC	CATSRGTGTPSYNEQFF
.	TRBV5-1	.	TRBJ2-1	TGCGCCAGCAGCCGGGGGACGGATCGCTCCTACAATGAGCAGTTCTTC	CASSRGTDRSYNEQFF
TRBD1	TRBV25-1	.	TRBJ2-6	TGTGCCAGCAGTGACCCCGGACAGGCGACCTATGGGGCCAACGTCCTGACTTTC	CASSDPGQATYGANVLTF
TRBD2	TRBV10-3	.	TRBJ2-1	TGTGCCATCAGTGTCGGACTAGCGGGGGGGCTAGAGCAGTTCTTC	CAISVGLAGGLEQFF
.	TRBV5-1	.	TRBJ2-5	TGCGCCAGCAGCTTGGAGGCGACCTCGTACTTC	CASSLEATSYF
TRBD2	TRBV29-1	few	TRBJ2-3	TGCAGCGTTGATAGGGGAGCTAGCGGGGACCCCACAGATACGCAGTATTTT	CSVDRGASGDPTDTQYF
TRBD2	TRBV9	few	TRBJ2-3	TGTGCCAGCAGCGCACATCTCCGGGGGGCAGATACGCAGTATTTT	CASSAHLRGADTQYF
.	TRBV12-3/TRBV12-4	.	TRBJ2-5	TGTGCCAGCCGTTCCCTCGGGGACCAGTACTTC	CASRSLGDQYF
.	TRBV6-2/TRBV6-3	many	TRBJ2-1	TGTGCCAGCAGTGGACCGATTTACAATGAGCAGTTCTTC	CASSGPIYNEQFF
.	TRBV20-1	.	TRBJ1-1	TGCAGTGCTAGGAAAGGGAGCACTGAAGCTTTCTTT	CSARKGSTEAFF
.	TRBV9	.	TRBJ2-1	TGTGCCAGCAAAAGTAGGGACCGATCCTACAATGAGCAGTTCTTC	CASKSRDRSYNEQFF